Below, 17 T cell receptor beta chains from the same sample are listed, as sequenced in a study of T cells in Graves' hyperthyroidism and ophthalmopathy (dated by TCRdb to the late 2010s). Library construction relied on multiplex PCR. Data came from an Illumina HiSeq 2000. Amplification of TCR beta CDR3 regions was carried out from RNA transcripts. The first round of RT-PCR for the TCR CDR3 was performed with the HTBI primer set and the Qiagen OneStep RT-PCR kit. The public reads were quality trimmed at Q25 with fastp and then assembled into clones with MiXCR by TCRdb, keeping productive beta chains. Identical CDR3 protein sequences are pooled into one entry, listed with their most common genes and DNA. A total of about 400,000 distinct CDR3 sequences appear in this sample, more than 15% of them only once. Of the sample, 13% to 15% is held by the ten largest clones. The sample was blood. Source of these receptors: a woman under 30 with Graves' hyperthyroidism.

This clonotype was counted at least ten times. CDR3 amino acids: CASSLALGYEQYF. CDR3 nucleotide sequence: TGTGCCAGCAGTTTAGCGCTAGGCTACGAGCAGTACTTC. This rearrangement joins TRBV12-3 or TRBV12-4 to TRBJ2-7; D remains unclear. This CDR3 contains 13 residues. Trimming took 0 bases from V and 3 from J, leaving 6 bases between them.

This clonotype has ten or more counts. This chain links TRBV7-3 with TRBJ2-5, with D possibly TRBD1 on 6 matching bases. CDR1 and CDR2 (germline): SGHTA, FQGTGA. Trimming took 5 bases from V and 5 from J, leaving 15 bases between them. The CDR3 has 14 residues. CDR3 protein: CASSPSGGLETQYF. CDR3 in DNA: TGTGCCAGCAGCCCTTCTGGGGGCTTGGAGACCCAGTACTTC.

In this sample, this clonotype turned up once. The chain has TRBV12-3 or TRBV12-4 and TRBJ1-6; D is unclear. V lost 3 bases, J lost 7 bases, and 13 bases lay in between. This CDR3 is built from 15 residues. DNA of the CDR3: TGTGCCAGCAGTTTGAAGGGTCGTTTGAATTCACCCCTCCACTTT. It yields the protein CASSLKGRLNSPLHF.

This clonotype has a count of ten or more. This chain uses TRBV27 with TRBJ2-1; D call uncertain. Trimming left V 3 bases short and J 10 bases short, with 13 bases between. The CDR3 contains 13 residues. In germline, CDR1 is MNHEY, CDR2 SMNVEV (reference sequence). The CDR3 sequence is CASSFNQLGEQFF. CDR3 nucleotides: TGTGCCAGCAGTTTTAATCAGTTGGGAGAGCAGTTCTTC.

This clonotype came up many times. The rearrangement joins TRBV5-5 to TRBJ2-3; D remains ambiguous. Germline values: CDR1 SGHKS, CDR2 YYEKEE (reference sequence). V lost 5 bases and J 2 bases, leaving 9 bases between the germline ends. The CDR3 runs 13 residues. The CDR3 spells CASSYLTTDTQYF. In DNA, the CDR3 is TGTGCCAGCAGTTACCTCACCACAGATACGCAGTATTTT. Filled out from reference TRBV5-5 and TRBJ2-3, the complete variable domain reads DAGVTQSPTHLIKTRGQQVTLRCSPISGHKSVSWYQQVLGQGPQFIFQYYEKEERGRGNFPDRFSARQFPNYSSELNVNALLLGDSALYLCASSYLTTDTQYFGPGTRLTVL.

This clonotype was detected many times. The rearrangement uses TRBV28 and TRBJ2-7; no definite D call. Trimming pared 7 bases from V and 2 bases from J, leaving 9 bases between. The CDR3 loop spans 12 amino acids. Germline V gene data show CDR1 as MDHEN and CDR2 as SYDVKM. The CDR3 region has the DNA TGTGCCAGCAACACACTTGCCTACGAGCAGTACTTC. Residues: CASNTLAYEQYF.

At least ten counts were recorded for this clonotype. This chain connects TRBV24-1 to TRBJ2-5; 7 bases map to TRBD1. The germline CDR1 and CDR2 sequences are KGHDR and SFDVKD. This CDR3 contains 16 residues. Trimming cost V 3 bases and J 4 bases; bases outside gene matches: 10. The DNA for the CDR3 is TGTGCCACCAGTGATCGACAGGGCCCGCGAGGAGAGACCCAGTACTTC. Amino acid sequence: CATSDRQGPRGETQYF.

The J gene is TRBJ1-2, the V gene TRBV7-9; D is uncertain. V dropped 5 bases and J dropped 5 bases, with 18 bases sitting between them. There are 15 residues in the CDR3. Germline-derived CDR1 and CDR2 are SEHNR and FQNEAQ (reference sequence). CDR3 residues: CASSPPAHEDYGYTF. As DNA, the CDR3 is TGTGCCAGCAGCCCACCAGCACATGAAGATTATGGCTACACCTTC.

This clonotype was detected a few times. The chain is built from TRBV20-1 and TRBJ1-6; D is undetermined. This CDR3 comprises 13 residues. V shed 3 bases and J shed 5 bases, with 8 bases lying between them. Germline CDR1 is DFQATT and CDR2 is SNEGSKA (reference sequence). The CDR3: CSASNSNNSPLHF. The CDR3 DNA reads TGCAGTGCTAGTAACAGCAATAATTCACCCCTCCACTTT.

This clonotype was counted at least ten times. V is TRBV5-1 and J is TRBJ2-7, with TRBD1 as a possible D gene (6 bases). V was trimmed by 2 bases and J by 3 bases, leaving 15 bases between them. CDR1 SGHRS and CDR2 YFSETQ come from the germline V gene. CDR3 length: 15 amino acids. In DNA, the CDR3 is TGCGCCAGCAGCTTTGGCAGGGGCGCGAACTACGAGCAGTACTTC. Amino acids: CASSFGRGANYEQYF. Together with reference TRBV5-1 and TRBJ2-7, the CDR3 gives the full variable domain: KAGVTQTPRYLIKTRGQQVTLSCSPISGHRSVSWYQQTPGQGLQFLFEYFSETQRNKGNFPGRFSGRQFSNSRSEMNVSTLELGDSALYLCASSFGRGANYEQYFGPGTRLTVT.

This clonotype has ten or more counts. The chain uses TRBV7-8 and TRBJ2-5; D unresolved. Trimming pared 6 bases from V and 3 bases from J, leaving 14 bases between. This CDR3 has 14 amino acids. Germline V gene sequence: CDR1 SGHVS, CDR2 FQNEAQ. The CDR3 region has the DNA TGTGCCAGCAGGAAAAGGGTCTTGGAAGAGACCCAGTACTTC. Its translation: CASRKRVLEETQYF.

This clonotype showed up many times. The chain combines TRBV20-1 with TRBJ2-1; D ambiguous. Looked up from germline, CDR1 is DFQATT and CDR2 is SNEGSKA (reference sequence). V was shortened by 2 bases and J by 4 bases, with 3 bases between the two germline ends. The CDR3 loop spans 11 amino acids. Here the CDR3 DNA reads TGCAGTGCTAGACAGTACAATGAGCAGTTCTTC. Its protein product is CSARQYNEQFF.

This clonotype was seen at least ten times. The CDR3 DNA reads as TGTGCCAACAATATTGGGGCTGCAGCCTACGAGCAGTACTTC. It is translated as CANNIGAAAYEQYF. This chain joins TRBV19 and TRBJ2-7; D is perhaps TRBD1 (5 bases). Germline lookup yields CDR1 LNHDA and CDR2 SQIVND (reference sequence). Trimming shortened V by 10 bases and J by 2 bases, and 18 bases separated the two germline ends. This CDR3 is built from 14 residues.

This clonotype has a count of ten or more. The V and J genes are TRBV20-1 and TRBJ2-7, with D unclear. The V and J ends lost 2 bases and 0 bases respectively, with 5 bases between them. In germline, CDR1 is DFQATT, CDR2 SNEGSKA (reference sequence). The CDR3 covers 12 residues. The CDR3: CSARLGSYEQYF. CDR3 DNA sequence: TGCAGTGCTAGACTAGGCTCCTACGAGCAGTACTTC.

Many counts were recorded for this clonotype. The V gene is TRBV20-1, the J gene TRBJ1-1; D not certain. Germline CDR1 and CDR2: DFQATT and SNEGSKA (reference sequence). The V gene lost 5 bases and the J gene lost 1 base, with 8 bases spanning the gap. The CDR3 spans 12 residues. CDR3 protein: CSAGRSNTEAFF. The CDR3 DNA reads TGCAGTGCTGGGAGATCGAACACTGAAGCTTTCTTT.

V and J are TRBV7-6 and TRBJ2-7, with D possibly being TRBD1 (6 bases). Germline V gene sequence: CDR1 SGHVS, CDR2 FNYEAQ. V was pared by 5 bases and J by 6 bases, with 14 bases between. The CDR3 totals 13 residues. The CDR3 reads CASSRRQATEQYF. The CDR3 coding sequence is TGTGCCAGCAGCCGACGACAGGCGACCGAGCAGTACTTC.

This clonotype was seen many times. CDR3 DNA: TGCAGTGCTAGTGACCGAAATGAGCAGTTCTTC. It yields the protein CSASDRNEQFF. V usage is TRBV20-1 and J usage is TRBJ2-1, with D unclear. Per the germline V gene, CDR1 is DFQATT and CDR2 is SNEGSKA (reference sequence). The CDR3 has 11 residues. V dropped 3 bases and J dropped 7 bases, with 7 bases sitting between them.